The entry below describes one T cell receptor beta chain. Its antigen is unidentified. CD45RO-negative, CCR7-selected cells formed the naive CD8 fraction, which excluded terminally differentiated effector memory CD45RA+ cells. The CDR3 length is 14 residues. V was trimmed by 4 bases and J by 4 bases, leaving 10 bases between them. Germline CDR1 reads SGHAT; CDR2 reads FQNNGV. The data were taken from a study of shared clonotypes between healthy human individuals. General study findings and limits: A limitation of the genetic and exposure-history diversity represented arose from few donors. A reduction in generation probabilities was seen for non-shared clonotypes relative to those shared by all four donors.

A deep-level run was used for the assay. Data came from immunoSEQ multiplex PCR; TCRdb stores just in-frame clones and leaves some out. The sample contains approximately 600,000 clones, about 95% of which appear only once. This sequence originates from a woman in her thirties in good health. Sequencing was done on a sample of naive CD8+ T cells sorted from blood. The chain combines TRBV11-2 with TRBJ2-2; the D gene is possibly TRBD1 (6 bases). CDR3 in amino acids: CASSYRDPTGELFF. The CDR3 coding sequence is TGTGCCAGCAGCTACAGGGACCCCACCGGGGAGCTGTTTTTT.